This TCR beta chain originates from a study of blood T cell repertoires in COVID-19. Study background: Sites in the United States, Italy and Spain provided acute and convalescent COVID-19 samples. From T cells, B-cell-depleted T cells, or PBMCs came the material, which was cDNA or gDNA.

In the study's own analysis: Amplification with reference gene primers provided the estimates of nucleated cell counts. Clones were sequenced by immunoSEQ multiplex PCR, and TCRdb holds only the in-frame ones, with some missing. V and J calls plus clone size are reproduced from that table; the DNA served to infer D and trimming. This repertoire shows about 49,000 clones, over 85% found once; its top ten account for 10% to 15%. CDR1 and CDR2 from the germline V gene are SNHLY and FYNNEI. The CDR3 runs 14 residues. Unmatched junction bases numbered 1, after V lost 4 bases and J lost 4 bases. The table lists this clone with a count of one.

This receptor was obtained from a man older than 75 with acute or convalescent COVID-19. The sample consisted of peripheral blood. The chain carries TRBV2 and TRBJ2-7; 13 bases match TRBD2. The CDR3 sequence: CASSGGLAGYEQYF. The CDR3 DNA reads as TGTGCCAGCAGTGGGGGACTAGCGGGGTACGAGCAGTACTTC.